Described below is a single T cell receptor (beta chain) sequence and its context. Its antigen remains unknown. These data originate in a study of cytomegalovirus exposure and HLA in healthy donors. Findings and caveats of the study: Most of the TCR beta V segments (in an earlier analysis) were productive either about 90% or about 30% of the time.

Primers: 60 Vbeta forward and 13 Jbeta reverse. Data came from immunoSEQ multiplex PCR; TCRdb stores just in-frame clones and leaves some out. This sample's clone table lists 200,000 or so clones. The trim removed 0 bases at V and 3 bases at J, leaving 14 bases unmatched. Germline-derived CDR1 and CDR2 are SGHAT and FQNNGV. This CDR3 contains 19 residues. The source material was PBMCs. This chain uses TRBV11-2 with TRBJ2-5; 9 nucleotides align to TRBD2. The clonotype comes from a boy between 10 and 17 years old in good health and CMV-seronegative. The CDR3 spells CASSLDFFLERGAEETQYF. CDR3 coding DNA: TGTGCCAGCAGCTTAGACTTTTTTCTTGAGCGGGGGGCAGAAGAGACCCAGTACTTC.